Listed below are T cell receptor beta chains from one sample, sequenced in a study of T cells after yellow fever vaccination. One entry per CDR3 protein, called by TCRdb with MiXCR from the 5' RACE reads. Found here are some 550,000 distinct CDR3 sequences, roughly 21% of them singletons; the top ten hold roughly 13%. The sample here was PBMCs, taken 15 days after the yellow fever booster vaccination. Every receptor here comes from a young man who received the YFV17D yellow fever vaccine. Each CDR3 is given with its conserved first and last residue. Fields, in order: D gene, clone size, V gene, J gene, CDR3 DNA, CDR3 protein. The D gene is left open where the match is weak. Where a row states a size, it is once, few, many or the class of an expanded clone; other rows omit it.

d_call: TRBD2
clone_size: few
v_call: TRBV7-9
j_call: TRBJ2-7
cdr3_nt: TGTGCCAGCAGCTCTTCTGGAGCGAGCGGGAGCTTCCACGAGCAGTACTTC
cdr3_aa: CASSSSGASGSFHEQYF

d_call: NA
clone_size: NA
v_call: TRBV13
j_call: TRBJ2-5
cdr3_nt: TGTGCCAGCAGCTTTAGTAATACCCCTAGCGCCTTCAGCGAGACCCAGTACTTC
cdr3_aa: CASSFSNTPSAFSETQYF

d_call: NA
clone_size: NA
v_call: TRBV12-3/TRBV12-4
j_call: TRBJ1-3
cdr3_nt: TGTGCCAGCAGTTTAACAGGCGCCGGAAACACCATATATTTT
cdr3_aa: CASSLTGAGNTIYF

d_call: NA
clone_size: few
v_call: TRBV5-1
j_call: TRBJ1-1
cdr3_nt: TGCGCCAGCAGTTATCGACAGACAATGAACACTGAAGCTTTCTTT
cdr3_aa: CASSYRQTMNTEAFF

d_call: NA
clone_size: few
v_call: TRBV5-1
j_call: TRBJ2-5
cdr3_nt: TGCGCCAGCAGCTTCGGGCAGACCCAAGAGACCCAGTACTTC
cdr3_aa: CASSFGQTQETQYF

d_call: TRBD2
clone_size: many
v_call: TRBV20-1
j_call: TRBJ2-5
cdr3_nt: TGCAGTGCCAGTCCACCTGGCGGGAGGGGCGGGGAGACCCAGTACTTC
cdr3_aa: CSASPPGGRGGETQYF

d_call: TRBD1
clone_size: few
v_call: TRBV24-1
j_call: TRBJ2-7
cdr3_nt: TGTGCCACCAGTGATCGTGCCGGGACAGGGGATTACGAGCAGTACTTC
cdr3_aa: CATSDRAGTGDYEQYF

d_call: NA
clone_size: few
v_call: TRBV12-3/TRBV12-4
j_call: TRBJ2-1
cdr3_nt: TGTGCCAGCAGTTTATATGGGGAGAGTGAGCAGTTCTTC
cdr3_aa: CASSLYGESEQFF

d_call: TRBD2
clone_size: NA
v_call: TRBV7-2
j_call: TRBJ2-3
cdr3_nt: TGTGCCAGCAGCAGCCGGACTAGCGGGAGTTATGGTACGCAGTATTTT
cdr3_aa: CASSSRTSGSYGTQYF

d_call: NA
clone_size: NA
v_call: TRBV5-4
j_call: TRBJ2-1
cdr3_nt: TGTGCCAGCAGCTTGGTTGGAAAGAATGAGCAGTTCTTC
cdr3_aa: CASSLVGKNEQFF

d_call: TRBD2
clone_size: many
v_call: TRBV4-3
j_call: TRBJ2-5
cdr3_nt: TGCGCCAGCAGCGAAGGGACTAGCGGGAGTGGGACCCAGTACTTC
cdr3_aa: CASSEGTSGSGTQYF

d_call: NA
clone_size: NA
v_call: TRBV9
j_call: TRBJ2-7
cdr3_nt: TGTGCCAGCAGCGTAGGTATTTCTGTCGAGCAGTACTTC
cdr3_aa: CASSVGISVEQYF

d_call: NA
clone_size: NA
v_call: TRBV5-8
j_call: TRBJ1-1
cdr3_nt: TGTGCCAGCAGCTCACAACGGACAGAGGACACTGAAGCTTTCTTT
cdr3_aa: CASSSQRTEDTEAFF

d_call: NA
clone_size: NA
v_call: TRBV12-3/TRBV12-4
j_call: TRBJ1-5
cdr3_nt: TGTGCCAGCAGTTTAGGAACACACCGAAGCAATCAGCCCCAGCATTTT
cdr3_aa: CASSLGTHRSNQPQHF

d_call: NA
clone_size: NA
v_call: TRBV29-1
j_call: TRBJ2-7
cdr3_nt: TGCAGCGTTGGGGAGGCCCCATCCTCCTACGAGCAGTACTTC
cdr3_aa: CSVGEAPSSYEQYF

d_call: NA
clone_size: NA
v_call: TRBV15
j_call: TRBJ2-7
cdr3_nt: TGTGCCACCAGCGGACGGGAGAGGGGCGAGCAGTACTTC
cdr3_aa: CATSGRERGEQYF

d_call: TRBD1
clone_size: NA
v_call: TRBV4-1
j_call: TRBJ2-2
cdr3_nt: TGCGCCAGCAGCCTACGGACAGGGACGAACACCGGGGAGCTGTTTTTT
cdr3_aa: CASSLRTGTNTGELFF

d_call: NA
clone_size: NA
v_call: TRBV4-3
j_call: TRBJ2-7
cdr3_nt: TGCGCCAGCAGCCAGGACGGCTTGGACTACGAGCAGTACTTC
cdr3_aa: CASSQDGLDYEQYF

d_call: NA
clone_size: NA
v_call: TRBV12-3/TRBV12-4
j_call: TRBJ2-3
cdr3_nt: TGTGCCAGCACCAATGGGAACACAGATACGCAGTATTTT
cdr3_aa: CASTNGNTDTQYF

d_call: NA
clone_size: few
v_call: TRBV27
j_call: TRBJ2-2
cdr3_nt: TGTGCCAGCACCACACCCGGGAACAGGGCGTCAGGGGAGCTGTTTTTT
cdr3_aa: CASTTPGNRASGELFF

d_call: NA
clone_size: few
v_call: TRBV29-1
j_call: TRBJ2-5
cdr3_nt: TGCAGCGTTGAAAGGCTCTCAGGCCAAGAGACCCAGTACTTC
cdr3_aa: CSVERLSGQETQYF

d_call: NA
clone_size: NA
v_call: TRBV5-4
j_call: TRBJ1-2
cdr3_nt: TGTGCCAGCAGCTTTAGGCAAGTTATCCTTGGAGATGGCTACACCTTC
cdr3_aa: CASSFRQVILGDGYTF

d_call: NA
clone_size: NA
v_call: TRBV10-3
j_call: TRBJ1-1
cdr3_nt: TGTGCCATCAGTGAAGGGGTGAACACTGAAGCTTTCTTT
cdr3_aa: CAISEGVNTEAFF

d_call: NA
clone_size: NA
v_call: TRBV4-3
j_call: TRBJ2-7
cdr3_nt: TGCGCCAGCAGCCGAGACAGGTTCGCGTACGAGCAGTACTTC
cdr3_aa: CASSRDRFAYEQYF

d_call: TRBD1
clone_size: NA
v_call: TRBV6-5
j_call: TRBJ2-7
cdr3_nt: TGTGCCAGCAGTTACGGGACAGGGGACGAGCAGTACTTC
cdr3_aa: CASSYGTGDEQYF

d_call: NA
clone_size: NA
v_call: TRBV14
j_call: TRBJ1-6
cdr3_nt: TGTGCCAGCAGCCAAGCGCTTGGGAATTCACCCCTCCACTTT
cdr3_aa: CASSQALGNSPLHF

d_call: NA
clone_size: NA
v_call: TRBV6-1
j_call: TRBJ1-2
cdr3_nt: TGTGCCAGCAGTGACTGGGACGACGTAGGGCGCTACACCTTC
cdr3_aa: CASSDWDDVGRYTF

d_call: TRBD2
clone_size: once
v_call: TRBV20-1
j_call: TRBJ2-5
cdr3_nt: TGCAGTGCTAGAGATCCCCGTTCTAGCGGGGAGACCCAGTACTTC
cdr3_aa: CSARDPRSSGETQYF

d_call: NA
clone_size: NA
v_call: TRBV24-1
j_call: TRBJ2-3
cdr3_nt: TGTGCCACCAGTGATTTGCTCGGAGAAGGGCAGTATTTT
cdr3_aa: CATSDLLGEGQYF

d_call: TRBD1
clone_size: few
v_call: TRBV6-1
j_call: TRBJ2-1
cdr3_nt: TGTGCCAGCACCAACCGGGACAGGGGAGGAGAAGGGCAGTTCTTC
cdr3_aa: CASTNRDRGGEGQFF

d_call: NA
clone_size: NA
v_call: TRBV30
j_call: TRBJ1-1
cdr3_nt: TGTGCCTGGCGACACAGCAACACTGAAGCTTTCTTT
cdr3_aa: CAWRHSNTEAFF

d_call: TRBD2
clone_size: few
v_call: TRBV7-2
j_call: TRBJ2-5
cdr3_nt: TGTGCCAGCAGCCTAATGGGACTATACAAAGAGACCCAGTACTTC
cdr3_aa: CASSLMGLYKETQYF

d_call: TRBD1
clone_size: NA
v_call: TRBV6-1
j_call: TRBJ2-1
cdr3_nt: TGTGCCAGCAGCCGCCTGCTCGTCGGGACAGGAAGCTACAATGAGCAGTTCTTC
cdr3_aa: CASSRLLVGTGSYNEQFF

d_call: NA
clone_size: NA
v_call: TRBV12-3/TRBV12-4
j_call: TRBJ1-5
cdr3_nt: TGTGCCAGCAGTTTAATCAATAGAGGGGGACAGCCCCAGCATTTT
cdr3_aa: CASSLINRGGQPQHF

d_call: TRBD2
clone_size: NA
v_call: TRBV12-3/TRBV12-4
j_call: TRBJ2-3
cdr3_nt: TGTGCCAGCACTGAACTAGCGGGCACAGATACGCAGTATTTT
cdr3_aa: CASTELAGTDTQYF

d_call: NA
clone_size: few
v_call: TRBV28
j_call: TRBJ1-5
cdr3_nt: TGTGCCAGCACCTCACAGTGGCATCAGCCCCAGCATTTT
cdr3_aa: CASTSQWHQPQHF

d_call: NA
clone_size: NA
v_call: TRBV14
j_call: TRBJ2-7
cdr3_nt: TGTGCCAGCAGCCAGTCCGTAGGCGAGCAGTACTTC
cdr3_aa: CASSQSVGEQYF

d_call: NA
clone_size: NA
v_call: TRBV6-5
j_call: TRBJ2-7
cdr3_nt: TGTGCCAGCAGTTACTCAATGGGGGCCTACGAGCAGTACTTC
cdr3_aa: CASSYSMGAYEQYF

d_call: TRBD2
clone_size: few
v_call: TRBV10-3
j_call: TRBJ2-7
cdr3_nt: TGTGCCATCAGTGGGGTAGCGGGACTCTCCTACGAGCAGTACTTC
cdr3_aa: CAISGVAGLSYEQYF

d_call: NA
clone_size: NA
v_call: TRBV20-1
j_call: TRBJ2-1
cdr3_nt: TGCAGTGCAAGAGCGGACAGGAGGGGTGAGCAGTTCTTC
cdr3_aa: CSARADRRGEQFF

d_call: NA
clone_size: few
v_call: TRBV27
j_call: TRBJ2-5
cdr3_nt: TGTGCCAGCAGTTTATCGCCCCACCGGGAGACCCAGTACTTC
cdr3_aa: CASSLSPHRETQYF

d_call: TRBD1
clone_size: NA
v_call: TRBV18
j_call: TRBJ2-3
cdr3_nt: TGTGCCAGCTCACCTCCGGACAGGGATAGGACAGATACGCAGTATTTT
cdr3_aa: CASSPPDRDRTDTQYF

d_call: NA
clone_size: NA
v_call: TRBV6-2/TRBV6-3
j_call: TRBJ2-2
cdr3_nt: TGTGCCAGCAGTTACTCGATGAACACCGGGGAGCTGTTTTTT
cdr3_aa: CASSYSMNTGELFF

d_call: TRBD2
clone_size: few
v_call: TRBV7-9
j_call: TRBJ2-3
cdr3_nt: TGTGCCAGCAGCCACGGGACTAGCTACGATACGCAGTATTTT
cdr3_aa: CASSHGTSYDTQYF

d_call: NA
clone_size: few
v_call: TRBV30
j_call: TRBJ1-1
cdr3_nt: TGTGCCTGGGGGATCCGTGAAGCTTTCTTT
cdr3_aa: CAWGIREAFF

d_call: NA
clone_size: NA
v_call: TRBV7-3
j_call: TRBJ2-2
cdr3_nt: TGTGCCAGCAGCTTAGGGCCCTATGAGAAGAAGACCGGGGAGCTGTTTTTT
cdr3_aa: CASSLGPYEKKTGELFF

d_call: TRBD2
clone_size: few
v_call: TRBV6-1
j_call: TRBJ2-3
cdr3_nt: TGTGCCAGCGGCCTGACTAGCGGGAGGATAGGAAGCGCAGATACGCAGTATTTT
cdr3_aa: CASGLTSGRIGSADTQYF

d_call: TRBD2
clone_size: NA
v_call: TRBV7-2
j_call: TRBJ2-1
cdr3_nt: TGTGCCAGCAGCTTAGCGAGGGGCCTTTCGGGACTAGCGGGAGTTTACAATGAGCAGTTCTTC
cdr3_aa: CASSLARGLSGLAGVYNEQFF

d_call: NA
clone_size: NA
v_call: TRBV28
j_call: TRBJ2-1
cdr3_nt: TGTGCCATCCAGAGGGACGGGTTCTACAATGAGCAGTTCTTC
cdr3_aa: CAIQRDGFYNEQFF

d_call: NA
clone_size: NA
v_call: TRBV4-1
j_call: TRBJ2-2
cdr3_nt: TGCGCCAGCAGCCTATCCTACGCGAACACCGGGGAGCTGTTTTTT
cdr3_aa: CASSLSYANTGELFF

d_call: NA
clone_size: NA
v_call: TRBV18
j_call: TRBJ2-4
cdr3_nt: TGTGCCAGCTCACAGACACAGGGATCGGGAAACATTCAGTACTTC
cdr3_aa: CASSQTQGSGNIQYF

d_call: TRBD1
clone_size: few
v_call: TRBV30
j_call: TRBJ2-3
cdr3_nt: TGTGCCTGGAGTGTATACAGGGGAGAAGATACGCAGTATTTT
cdr3_aa: CAWSVYRGEDTQYF